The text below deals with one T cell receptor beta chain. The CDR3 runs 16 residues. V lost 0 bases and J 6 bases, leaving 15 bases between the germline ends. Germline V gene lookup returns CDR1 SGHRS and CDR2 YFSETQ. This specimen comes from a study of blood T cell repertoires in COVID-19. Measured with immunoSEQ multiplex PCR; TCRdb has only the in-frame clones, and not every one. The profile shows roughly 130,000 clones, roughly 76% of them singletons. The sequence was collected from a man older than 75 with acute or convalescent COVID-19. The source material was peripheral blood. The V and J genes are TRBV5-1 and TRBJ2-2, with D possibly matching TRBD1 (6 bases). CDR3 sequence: CASSLGLRTVSGELFF. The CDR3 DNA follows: TGCGCCAGCAGCTTGGGGCTTCGGACAGTCTCCGGGGAGCTGTTTTTT.